The clone carrying this T cell receptor delta chain was recorded a few times. This may be a read error: a much more frequent sequence differs by one nucleotide. TCRdb redid the clone calls on the RT-PCR reads with CATT. The repertoire holds about 2,000 delta-chain clones, with 24% as singletons. The sample belongs to a study of gamma-delta T cells after stem cell transplantation. Sequenced sample: gamma-delta T cells. The sequence was collected from a human donor. It is not recorded whose cells these are; they may come from a transplant donor.

The CDR3: CACDAVILGDTNPKKTYTDKLIF. The DNA for the CDR3 is TGTGCCTGTGACGCCGTGATACTGGGGGATACGAACCCCAAAAAGACTTACACCGATAAACTCATCTTT. V usage is TRDV2 and J usage is TRDJ1; TRDD3 aligns across 13 bases. The CDR3 runs to 23 residues. Trimming at V came to 3 bases and at J to 0 bases, leaving 24 bases not matched to a gene. In germline, CDR1 is GEAIGNYY, CDR2 EKD.